This T cell receptor beta chain was obtained from a study of cytomegalovirus exposure and HLA in healthy donors. About this clone: Its target is not known.

The PCR contained 60 Vbeta and 13 Jbeta primers. Study processing details: Counted up in a later analysis, unique TCR beta chains came to about 80 million, with around 11 million shared. Clones were sequenced by immunoSEQ multiplex PCR, and TCRdb holds only the in-frame ones, with some missing. For V, J and clone size, that table is used; D and trimming come from the DNA. The data contain 140,000 to 150,000 clones, roughly 10% of them singletons. The CDR3 length is 16 residues. CDR1 ENHRY and CDR2 SYGVKD come from the germline V gene. V lost 5 bases, J lost 5 bases, and 9 bases stayed unmatched. Regarding the study as a whole: A likely sequencing artifact accounted for one observed cluster of highly shared sequence variants.

The sequence derives from a male donor in good health and CMV-seronegative. The chain recombines TRBV10-3 with TRBJ2-2; 9 positions match TRBD2. The specimen sequenced was PBMCs. The CDR3 reads CAISPSGTLETGELFF. The CDR3 DNA reads as TGTGCCATCAGTCCTAGCGGGACCCTAGAGACCGGGGAGCTGTTTTTT.